These 9 T cell receptor beta chains share one sample of origin, sequenced in a study of PD-1 blockade in classical Hodgkin lymphoma. TCRdb's table, derived via immunoSEQ multiplex PCR, lists solely in-frame clones and lacks some. Of approximately 13,000 clones in the sample, less than 90% were seen once. In every patient, relapse followed autologous stem cell transplantation, while exposure to brentuximab vedotin differed. The sequenced sample was peripheral blood mononuclear cells (PBMCs), obtained at baseline. All receptors come from a human donor with classical Hodgkin lymphoma.

The chain employs TRBV5-5 and TRBJ2-7; D may correspond to TRBD1 or TRBD2 (5 bases each). V was trimmed by 0 bases and J by 13 bases, leaving 14 bases between them. The CDR3 loop spans 12 amino acids. CDR1 is SGHKS, CDR2 YYEKEE, per germline (reference sequence). CDR3 in amino acids: CASSLVGDPNYF. The CDR3 nucleotides are TGTGCCAGCAGCTTGGTGGGGGACCCTAATTACTTC.

The chain joins TRBV4-1 to TRBJ2-5; D ambiguous. This CDR3 has 11 amino acids. Deletions cut 5 bases from V and 2 bases from J, with 3 bases between. Germline V gives CDR1 MGHRA, CDR2 YSYEKL. The CDR3 reads CASSIQETQYF. The DNA for the CDR3 is TGCGCCAGCAGCATTCAAGAGACCCAGTACTTC.

The chain links TRBV15 to TRBJ2-6; D uncertain. The CDR3 consists of 15 residues. In germline, CDR1 is LNHNV, CDR2 YYDKDF (reference sequence). V dropped 1 base and J dropped 1 base, with 5 bases sitting between them. CDR3 sequence reads: CATSRALSGANVLTF. CDR3 coding DNA: TGTGCCACCAGCAGAGCTCTATCTGGGGCCAACGTCCTGACTTTC.

This chain connects TRBV10-3 to TRBJ2-7, with a possible D match to TRBD1 (6 bases). Trimming left V 0 bases short and J 6 bases short, with 24 bases between. Germline CDR1 is ENHRY and CDR2 is SYGVKD. CDR3 length equals 18 residues. The CDR3 region has the DNA TGTGCCATCAGTGAGTCGGGACCGGTGACAACAGGGTTACTCGAGCAGTACTTC. This sequence encodes CAISESGPVTTGLLEQYF.

This clone has only one observation. The J gene is TRBJ2-7, the V gene TRBV7-2, with D maybe TRBD2 (6 bases). CDR3 length: 15 residues. Germline V gene lookup returns CDR1 SGHTA and CDR2 FQGNSA. The germline V and J ends were trimmed by 0 bases and 7 bases, with 16 bases remaining between them. Here the CDR3 reads CASSLAYREGGEQYF. The CDR3 coding sequence is TGTGCCAGCAGCTTAGCGTATAGGGAAGGAGGGGAGCAGTACTTC.

The J gene is TRBJ1-1, the V gene TRBV7-2; TRBD1 agrees at 7 bases. Germline CDR1 SGHTA, CDR2 FQGNSA. The CDR3 covers 17 residues. The V and J ends lost 4 bases and 1 base, in that order; junction bases with no gene match: 12. The CDR3 here is CASSSPPPGQTNTEAFF. The DNA of the CDR3 is TGTGCCAGCAGCTCCCCCCCGCCGGGACAGACGAACACTGAAGCTTTCTTT.

The V and J genes are TRBV25-1 and TRBJ2-4, with D hard to call. Germline CDR1 MGHDK, CDR2 SYGVNS. The V end lost 0 bases, the J end lost 1 base, and 13 bases lay between the germline ends. The CDR3 loop spans 17 amino acids. CDR3 sequence: CASSEYFADSAKNIQYF. CDR3 DNA: TGTGCCAGCAGTGAATATTTCGCAGACTCCGCCAAAAACATTCAGTACTTC.

The CDR3 protein is CASSSASGGSIPHIQYF. CDR3 DNA sequence: TGTGCCAGCAGCAGTGCTAGCGGGGGCTCGATTCCCCACATTCAGTACTTC. This chain joins TRBV13 and TRBJ2-4; 10 nucleotides align to TRBD2. V was pared by 5 bases and J by 8 bases, with 15 bases of the junction left unmatched. This CDR3 is 17 amino acids long. Germline V gene lookup returns CDR1 PRHDT and CDR2 FYEKMQ (reference sequence).

The rearrangement uses TRBV7-2 and TRBJ2-7; 12 bases map to TRBD2. Looked up from germline, CDR1 is SGHTA and CDR2 is FQGNSA. The CDR3 contains 15 residues. V lost 5 bases to trimming and J lost 3 bases; unmatched junction nucleotides: 5. The CDR3, as DNA: TGTGCCAGCAGCGCTCTGACTAGCGGGAGCTACGAGCAGTACTTC. Its translation: CASSALTSGSYEQYF.